This T cell receptor beta chain was sequenced during a study of T cells in localized non-small cell lung cancer. Notes on the study in general: Peak T cell clonality was found in uninvolved adjacent lung, exceeding tumor.

This table comes from immunoSEQ multiplex PCR, and its TCRdb copy is limited to in-frame clones, with some not included. The repertoire holds about 78,000 clones, roughly 86% seen once, with about 2.7% in the top ten. The V gene's germline CDR1 is SQVTM and CDR2 ANQGSEA. CDR3 size: 14 residues. V lost 7 bases and J 2 bases, leaving 18 bases between the germline ends. Worth noting for this clone: The target antigen is unknown.

The TCR was taken from a man between 40 and 70 years old with stage I lung adenocarcinoma. Sample: peripheral blood, taken before any cancer treatment. The V call is TRBV29-1, the J call TRBJ2-7; perhaps TRBD2 as D (6 bases). The CDR3 region is CSALLLGSPYEQYF. CDR3 nucleotide sequence: TGCAGCGCCCTACTTCTCGGGAGTCCCTACGAGCAGTACTTC.